One and the same sample provided the 5 T cell receptor beta chains below, sequenced in a study of naive and memory T cell subsets. Blood and skin TCR RNA was reverse transcribed with alpha and beta constant primers. One entry per CDR3 protein, called by TCRdb with MiXCR from the UMI-ligation and nested PCR reads. In the table there are 15,000 to 20,000 distinct CDR3 sequences, 7.5% to 10% of which are singletons. Treatment given: skin biopsy from PPD injection site in Mantoux-positive individual. Unsorted total RNA, about 1 to 1,100 ng, was DNase treated before reverse transcription. The sequences come from skin, collected from a tuberculin skin test site. These receptors all stem from an adult in good health.

This clonotype occurred many times. The V gene is TRBV7-8, the J gene TRBJ2-4; D is possibly TRBD1 (8 bases). V lost 1 base, J lost 6 bases, and 16 bases lay in between. CDR1 is SGHVS and CDR2 is FQNEAQ in the germline V gene. The length of the CDR3 is 16 residues. The CDR3 is CASSLEDREGGNIQYF. Here the CDR3 DNA reads TGTGCCAGCAGCTTAGAGGACAGGGAGGGAGGAAACATTCAGTACTTC.

This clonotype has just a few counts. The genes are TRBV14 and TRBJ2-7; D unclear. The CDR3 length is 12 residues. Trimming shortened V by 8 bases and J by 5 bases, and 13 bases separated the two germline ends. The V gene's germline CDR1 is SGHDN and CDR2 FVKESK. CDR3 bases: TGTGCCAGCGGGCAAATGGGAAACGAGCAGTACTTC. Amino acid sequence: CASGQMGNEQYF.

This chain uses TRBV4-1 with TRBJ1-4, with D maybe TRBD1 (5 bases). Germline V gives CDR1 MGHRA, CDR2 YSYEKL. V was shortened by 0 bases and J by 13 bases, with 12 bases between the two germline ends. The CDR3 is made up of 13 amino acids. The DNA for the CDR3 is TGCGCCAGCAGCCAAGATATGGATCAGGGACTGTTTTTT. As protein: CASSQDMDQGLFF.

This clonotype has at least ten counts. The J gene is TRBJ2-3, the V gene TRBV11-2, with 13 bases identical to TRBD2. CDR3 length equals 21 residues. V lost 4 bases to trimming and J lost 4 bases; unmatched junction nucleotides: 20. Germline V gene sequence: CDR1 SGHAT, CDR2 FQNNGV. CDR3: CASSSEPIPGLAGTRADTQYF. CDR3 nucleotides: TGTGCCAGCAGCTCAGAGCCGATTCCGGGACTAGCGGGAACTCGTGCAGATACGCAGTATTTT.

This clonotype was seen repeatedly, ten times or more. The chain links TRBV18 to TRBJ2-7; D tentatively reads TRBD1 or TRBD2 (5 bases each). Trimming took off 6 bases at V and 3 bases at J, with 15 bases between the two ends. Germline V gene data show CDR1 as KGHSH and CDR2 as LQKENI. The CDR3 contains 14 residues. The CDR3 nucleotides are TGTGCCAGCTCCTACGGGGCGATGGGCTACGAGCAGTACTTC. Protein product: CASSYGAMGYEQYF.